The 24 T cell receptor beta chains reported below all come from one sample, sequenced in a study of blood T cell repertoires in COVID-19. Some clones are missing from TCRdb's copy, which holds only in-frame ones; the method was immunoSEQ multiplex PCR. Here the sample spans hundreds of thousands of clones, about 86% being singletons. The sequenced material came from peripheral blood. These receptors were taken from a woman aged 70-85 years with COVID-19, enrolled during active disease.

The chain uses TRBV6-2 or TRBV6-3 and TRBJ2-1; 11 bases map to TRBD2. V dropped 0 bases and J dropped 0; count of bases not matched to a gene: 10. Per germline, CDR1 MNHEY and CDR2 SVGEGT. The CDR3 totals 20 residues. CDR3 bases: TGTGCCAGCAGTTACTCAGGTCTAGCGGGGGGCCCTAGCTCCTACAATGAGCAGTTCTTC. Amino acid sequence: CASSYSGLAGGPSSYNEQFF.

The rearrangement joins TRBV28 to TRBJ1-2; 7 nucleotides line up with TRBD1. Looked up from germline, CDR1 is MDHEN and CDR2 is SYDVKM. Losses at the gene ends were 5 bases for V and 8 bases for J; bases not matched to a gene: 14. The CDR3 loop spans 15 amino acids. Here the CDR3 reads CASSPSGGKGSGYTF. In nucleotides, the CDR3 is TGTGCCAGCAGTCCCTCAGGGGGAAAAGGAAGCGGCTACACCTTC.

V and J are TRBV27 and TRBJ2-1; 8 bases are a match to TRBD2. The V and J ends lost 2 bases and 10 bases, in that order; junction bases with no gene match: 4. The V gene's germline CDR1 is MNHEY and CDR2 SMNVEV (reference sequence). This CDR3 is 13 amino acids long. CDR3 residues: CASSLQAGAEQFF. Here the CDR3 DNA reads TGTGCCAGCAGTTTACAAGCGGGGGCCGAGCAGTTCTTC.

V usage is TRBV11-2 and J usage is TRBJ2-3; D is possibly TRBD2 (6 bases). V was pared by 11 bases and J by 1 base, with 22 bases between. This CDR3 is built from 16 residues. Germline CDR1 reads SGHAT; CDR2 reads FQNNGV. This chain's CDR3 is CAGWGETVLCTDTQYF. The CDR3 region has the DNA TGTGCCGGCTGGGGGGAGACGGTGTTATGCACAGATACGCAGTATTTT.

The gene calls are TRBV28 and TRBJ2-7; 8 nucleotides line up with TRBD1. CDR1 and CDR2 from the germline V gene are MDHEN and SYDVKM. With 5 bases clipped from V and 0 bases from J, the junction kept 6 bases outside the gene matches. This CDR3 has 15 residues. CDR3 DNA sequence: TGTGCCAGCAGTGGGGACAGGTATAGCTCCTACGAGCAGTACTTC. Translating gives CASSGDRYSSYEQYF.

This sequence joins TRBV28 and TRBJ2-1, with 10 positions matching TRBD1. V was pared by 5 bases and J by 10 bases, with 23 bases of the junction left unmatched. CDR3 length equals 19 residues. Germline V gives CDR1 MDHEN, CDR2 SYDVKM. DNA of the CDR3: TGTGCCAGCAGTAGCGGACAGGGGGTACCGTTGGGGGCAATTTTCGAGCAGTTCTTC. Its translation is CASSSGQGVPLGAIFEQFF.

The J gene is TRBJ2-7, the V gene TRBV2, with TRBD2 identical over 7 bases. This CDR3 has 14 amino acids. CDR1 and CDR2 (germline): SNHLY, FYNNEI. Trimming at V came to 4 bases and at J to 6 bases, leaving 9 bases not matched to a gene. The CDR3 sequence: CASSGGEGLGEQYF. CDR3 coding DNA: TGTGCCAGCAGTGGAGGGGAGGGTTTAGGCGAGCAGTACTTC.

This clone was counted only a few times. The chain links TRBV5-8 to TRBJ2-1; TRBD2 matches at 7 bases. This CDR3 contains 15 residues. Germline CDR1 and CDR2: SGHTS and YDEGEE. The J segment lost 3 bases and the V segment lost 2 bases, leaving 5 bases of the junction unmatched. This CDR3 is CASSLGGGFYNEQFF. The CDR3, as DNA: TGTGCCAGCAGCTTAGGCGGGGGTTTCTACAATGAGCAGTTCTTC.

The chain links TRBV7-9 to TRBJ1-6, with a weak D call TRBD1 (6 bases). Per the germline V gene, CDR1 is SEHNR and CDR2 is FQNEAQ (reference sequence). This CDR3 contains 14 residues. V gave up 5 bases and J gave up 6 bases, with 11 bases separating them. CDR3 sequence: CASSPQGFNSPLHF. The DNA of the CDR3 is TGTGCCAGCAGCCCCCAGGGGTTTAATTCACCCCTCCACTTT.

V and J are TRBV12-5 and TRBJ2-2; 7 bases fit TRBD1. The germline gives CDR1 LGHNT, CDR2 FRNRAP. V lost 2 bases, J lost 5 bases, and 8 bases stayed unmatched. The CDR3 has 16 residues. The CDR3 sequence: CASGLTPRQGTGELFF. CDR3 sequence (DNA): TGTGCTAGTGGTTTGACCCCTAGACAGGGAACCGGGGAGCTGTTTTTT.

This clone was found once. The rearrangement links TRBV15 to TRBJ1-5; D gene uncertain. The CDR3 is 15 amino acids. The V end was cut by 0 bases, the J end by 5 bases, with 11 bases between. Germline loops: CDR1 LNHNV, CDR2 YYDKDF (reference sequence). This CDR3 reads CATSRDSGVHQPQHF. The CDR3 DNA reads as TGTGCCACCAGCAGAGATAGCGGGGTCCATCAGCCCCAGCATTTT.

This clone has just a few counts. V usage is TRBV29-1 and J usage is TRBJ1-1; no clear D. V was pared by 5 bases and J by 7 bases, with 2 bases between. Germline V lookup: CDR1 SQVTM, CDR2 ANQGSEA. This CDR3 contains 8 residues. The CDR3 region is CSVHEAFF. CDR3 nucleotide sequence: TGCAGCGTTCATGAAGCTTTCTTT.

The rearrangement uses TRBV5-1 and TRBJ2-3, with a tentative D call TRBD2 (7 bases). The CDR3 is made up of 12 amino acids. Between the trimmed V and J ends, which lost 4 bases and 8 bases, there was a span of 11 bases. Germline V lookup: CDR1 SGHRS, CDR2 YFSETQ. CDR3 in DNA: TGCGCCAGCAGCGGGGGCGGGGGTACGCAGTATTTT. It translates to CASSGGGGTQYF.

This chain links TRBV6-5 with TRBJ1-1; D unclear. Trimming removed 5 bases at V and 1 base at J, with 8 bases between. Germline loops: CDR1 MNHEY, CDR2 SVGAGI. This CDR3 is 13 amino acids long. CDR3 nucleotides: TGTGCCAGCAGTCGCAGACAGAACACTGAAGCTTTCTTT. Its protein product is CASSRRQNTEAFF.

The chain carries TRBV30 and TRBJ1-2; D is undetermined. From germline, CDR1 is GTSNPN and CDR2 SVGIG (reference sequence). V was pared by 0 bases and J by 4 bases, with 9 bases between. The CDR3 extends over 13 amino acids. This chain's CDR3 is CAWSVNSGYGYTF. In DNA form, the CDR3 reads TGTGCCTGGAGTGTAAACAGTGGCTATGGCTACACCTTC.

The CDR3 nucleotides read TGTGCCAGCAGTTGGGACCGGGACACCCTCACAGATACGCAGTATTTT. Protein sequence: CASSWDRDTLTDTQYF. The V call is TRBV27, the J call TRBJ2-3, with D possibly TRBD1 on 6 matching bases. Deletions cut 4 bases from V and 2 bases from J, with 16 bases between. Germline V gene sequence: CDR1 MNHEY, CDR2 SMNVEV (reference sequence). The CDR3 sequence is 16 residues long.

The chain carries TRBV2 and TRBJ2-7; TRBD1 is a possible D gene (6 bases). This CDR3 is 13 amino acids long. Per germline, CDR1 SNHLY and CDR2 FYNNEI. Trimming left V 2 bases short and J 3 bases short, with 8 bases between. CDR3 protein: CASSETGYYEQYF. As DNA, the CDR3 is TGTGCCAGCAGTGAAACAGGGTACTACGAGCAGTACTTC.

The chain links TRBV30 to TRBJ1-2; a weak D match, TRBD1 (5 bases). Germline V gene data show CDR1 as GTSNPN and CDR2 as SVGIG (reference sequence). V was pared by 0 bases and J by 7 bases, with 15 bases between. CDR3 length equals 14 residues. The chain's CDR3 is CAWSVQVRSSGYTF. The CDR3 DNA follows: TGTGCCTGGAGTGTACAGGTCAGGTCTTCTGGCTACACCTTC.

The count of this clone is one. V is TRBV4-1 and J is TRBJ2-4, with 10 bases that match TRBD2. The CDR3 length is 22 residues. In germline, CDR1 is MGHRA, CDR2 YSYEKL. With V trimmed by 1 base and J by 0 bases, 18 bases remained unmatched. CDR3 loop: CASSQGLWTSGPVRLAKNIQYF. CDR3 in DNA: TGCGCCAGCAGCCAAGGGTTATGGACTAGCGGACCAGTTCGACTAGCCAAAAACATTCAGTACTTC.

V gene TRBV14 combines with J gene TRBJ2-2; perhaps TRBD1 as D (5 bases). There are 16 residues in the CDR3. Looked up from germline, CDR1 is SGHDN and CDR2 is FVKESK. V was clipped by 4 bases and J by 4 bases, with 16 bases between them. CDR3 sequence (DNA): TGTGCCAGCAGCCCCATGAGGAGAACAGGCACCGGGGAGCTGTTTTTT. It is translated as CASSPMRRTGTGELFF.

This chain connects TRBV9 to TRBJ2-3; TRBD1 matches at 11 bases. Germline V gene data show CDR1 as SGDLS and CDR2 as YYNGEE. This CDR3 is built from 18 residues. With 3 bases clipped from V and 0 bases from J, the junction kept 9 bases outside the gene matches. CDR3 in amino acids: CASSAGTGGPASTDTQYF. The CDR3, as DNA: TGTGCCAGCAGCGCCGGGACAGGGGGTCCTGCTAGCACAGATACGCAGTATTTT. Filled out from reference TRBV9 and TRBJ2-3, the complete variable domain reads DSGVTQTPKHLITATGQRVTLRCSPRSGDLSVYWYQQSLDQGLQFLIQYYNGEERAKGNILERFSAQQFPDLHSELNLSSLELGDSALYFCASSAGTGGPASTDTQYFGPGTRLTVL.

Here the CDR3 DNA reads TGTGCCAGCAGTACCACCGGGACAGGGGGCACTGGCACTGAAGCTTTCTTT. This codes for CASSTTGTGGTGTEAFF. The V gene is TRBV6-4, the J gene TRBJ1-1; TRBD1 matches at 12 bases. The CDR3 contains 17 residues. V lost 5 bases, J lost 4 bases, and 11 bases stayed unmatched. Germline V gives CDR1 MRHNA, CDR2 SNTAGT.

In nucleotides, the CDR3 is TGTGCCACCAGTGATTTGGGAGGAGGTTATCGCTCTGGAAACACCATATATTTT. This codes for CATSDLGGGYRSGNTIYF. The V gene is TRBV24-1, the J gene TRBJ1-3, with D unresolved. With 0 bases removed from V and 0 bases from J, the gap between germline ends came to 14 bases. The CDR3 consists of 18 residues. CDR1 is KGHDR and CDR2 is SFDVKD in the germline V gene.

This rearrangement joins TRBV6-1 to TRBJ1-6, with D possibly being TRBD1 (6 bases). The V end was cut by 0 bases, the J end by 7 bases, with 10 bases between. From germline, CDR1 is MNHNS and CDR2 SASEGT. The CDR3 sequence is 15 residues long. The CDR3 nucleotides read TGTGCCAGCAGTGAAGCGCGCCAGGGGAATTCACCCCTCCACTTT. Encoded protein: CASSEARQGNSPLHF.